These T cell receptor beta chains were read from a single sample in a study of tumour-infiltrating T cells in Burkitt lymphoma. The method was immunoSEQ multiplex PCR; TCRdb's version includes in-frame clones alone and lacks a portion of them. The data show 11,000 to 15,000 clones, 30% seen once. The sample comprised tumor tissue. These receptors came from a human donor with diffuse large B-cell lymphoma. CDR3s include the opening cysteine and the closing phenylalanine or tryptophan. A D gene is named only where the DNA matches it firmly. Clone size, where shown, is once, few, many, or a class for clones that have expanded.

cdr3_aa cdr3_nt clone_size v_call d_call j_call
CASSLLAGGASKETQYF TGTGCCAGCAGCTTGCTAGCGGGAGGCGCCTCAAAAGAGACCCAGTACTTC . TRBV5-6 TRBD2 TRBJ2-5
CSVEERQGTYEQYF TGCAGCGTTGAAGAGAGACAGGGAACCTACGAGCAGTACTTC . TRBV29-1 TRBD1 TRBJ2-7
CASSEGGLTGELFF TGTGCCAGCAGTGAGGGGGGTCTCACCGGGGAGCTGTTTTTT few TRBV2 . TRBJ2-2
CASSLTVMNTEAFF TGTGCCAGCAGCTTAACCGTTATGAACACTGAAGCTTTCTTT few TRBV7-9 . TRBJ1-1
CASSQDATYRAYGYTF TGTGCCAGCAGCCAAGACGCGACGTACAGGGCCTATGGCTACACCTTC few TRBV4-2 . TRBJ1-2
CASSLVSGSYEQYF TGTGCCAGCAGCTTGGTTAGCGGGAGCTACGAGCAGTACTTC . TRBV5-4 TRBD2 TRBJ2-7
CASSPQLAGGLNEQFF TGTGCCAGCTCACCGCAACTAGCGGGAGGCCTAAATGAGCAGTTCTTC medium-sized TRBV18 TRBD2 TRBJ2-1
CASRGRGSYGYTF TGTGCCAGCCGGGGACGAGGGAGTTATGGCTACACCTTC . TRBV2 . TRBJ1-2
CASSLVLKGGVGEQYF TGTGCCAGCAGCTTAGTGCTAAAGGGTGGAGTCGGCGAGCAGTACTTC few TRBV7-9 . TRBJ2-7
CASSVAPLAGGYEQYF TGTGCCAGCAGCGTAGCTCCCCTAGCGGGAGGGTACGAGCAGTACTTC . TRBV9 TRBD2 TRBJ2-7
CAWSVWAGGIYEQYF TGTGCCTGGAGTGTATGGGCAGGGGGGATCTACGAGCAGTACTTC . TRBV30 . TRBJ2-7
CASSPGTSSPYEQYF TGTGCCAGCAGCCCCGGGACTAGTTCCCCCTACGAGCAGTACTTC . TRBV7-2 TRBD2 TRBJ2-7
CASSKGPRQGAPEQYF TGTGCCAGCAGCAAAGGGCCGAGGCAGGGGGCGCCTGAGCAGTACTTC . TRBV21-1 . TRBJ2-7
CASSQDRGLAGAYEQYF TGTGCCAGCAGCCAAGACAGGGGGCTTGCGGGAGCCTACGAGCAGTACTTC few TRBV14 . TRBJ2-7
CASSGRDTQYF TGTGCCAGCAGTGGGAGGGATACGCAGTATTTT few TRBV2 . TRBJ2-3
CASSLAGTSNQPQHF TGCGCCAGCAGCCTAGCAGGGACTAGCAATCAGCCCCAGCATTTT . TRBV4-1 . TRBJ1-5
CASSLAGGRADTQYF TGTGCCAGCAGTCTAGCGGGAGGCAGGGCAGATACGCAGTATTTT . TRBV28 TRBD2 TRBJ2-3
CASTDSSYEQYF TGTGCCAGCACCGACAGTTCCTACGAGCAGTACTTC few TRBV6-6 . TRBJ2-7
CASSGSGQQQETQYF TGTGCCAGCAGCGGGTCCGGACAACAACAAGAGACCCAGTACTTC few TRBV9 . TRBJ2-5
CASSLWPQETQYF TGTGCCAGCAGTTTATGGCCCCAAGAGACCCAGTACTTC few TRBV27 . TRBJ2-5
CASSQGASYEQYF TGCGCCAGCTCCCAGGGGGCCTCCTACGAGCAGTACTTC . TRBV4-1 TRBD1 TRBJ2-7
CASWQGLFRRTEAFF TGTGCCAGCTGGCAGGGGTTATTCCGACGCACTGAAGCTTTCTTT . TRBV27 . TRBJ1-1
CASSFDRANTGELFF TGTGCCAGCAGCTTCGACAGGGCGAACACCGGGGAGCTGTTTTTT once TRBV7-9 TRBD1 TRBJ2-2
CASSQGQGDTEAFF TGTGCCAGCAGCCAGGGACAGGGGGACACTGAAGCTTTCTTT . TRBV4-2 TRBD1 TRBJ1-1
CASSVTPRIFDDTEAFF TGTGCCAGCAGCGTAACCCCCAGGATTTTCGACGACACTGAAGCTTTCTTT . TRBV9 . TRBJ1-1
CASTSGSQETQYF TGTGCCAGCACTAGCGGAAGCCAAGAGACCCAGTACTTC few TRBV19 TRBD2 TRBJ2-5
CASSFIGKTDTQYF TGTGCCAGCAGCTTTATCGGGAAGACAGATACGCAGTATTTT . TRBV28 . TRBJ2-3
CASGLRDGSYF TGTGCCAGCGGGTTAAGGGACGGCTCCTACTTC . TRBV6-5 . TRBJ2-5
CASMSGRTEAFF TGTGCCAGCATGAGTGGGCGTACTGAAGCTTTCTTT medium-sized TRBV6-5 . TRBJ1-1
CASSLSEREPKETQYF TGTGCCAGCAGTTTATCTGAGCGGGAACCTAAGGAGACCCAGTACTTC . TRBV27 TRBD2 TRBJ2-5
CASSSDRTTDTQYF TGTGCCAGCAGCTCGGACAGGACCACAGATACGCAGTATTTT . TRBV4-2 TRBD1 TRBJ2-3
CASSLGLAVTYEQYF TGTGCCAGCAGCTTAGGCCTAGCGGTTACCTACGAGCAGTACTTC few TRBV11-2 TRBD2 TRBJ2-7
CASSAGTSIGELFF TGTGCCAGCAGCGCCGGGACTAGCATCGGGGAGCTGTTTTTT . TRBV7-8 TRBD2 TRBJ2-2
CASSPQGRYQPQHF TGTGCCAGCTCACCACAAGGGAGGTATCAGCCCCAGCATTTT . TRBV18 . TRBJ1-5
CASSLQGIWETQYF TGTGCCAGTAGTTTACAGGGAATTTGGGAGACCCAGTACTTC . TRBV19 . TRBJ2-5
CASSLGGNPTQETQYF TGTGCCAGCAGCTTGGGGGGGAACCCCACCCAAGAGACCCAGTACTTC few TRBV5-8 . TRBJ2-5
CASSENRVYEQYF TGTGCCAGCAGTGAAAACAGGGTCTACGAGCAGTACTTC . TRBV2 . TRBJ2-7
CASSVGRSYEQYF TGTGCCAGCAGCGTGGGGCGGAGCTACGAGCAGTACTTC . TRBV11-1 . TRBJ2-7
CASSYQGSQPQHF TGTGCCAGCAGCTACCAGGGAAGTCAGCCCCAGCATTTT . TRBV5-4 . TRBJ1-5
CASSQDSDTGELFF TGTGCCAGCAGCCAAGATTCCGACACCGGGGAGCTGTTTTTT few TRBV4-2 . TRBJ2-2
CASSDPTTTGGQETQYF TGCGCCAGCAGTGACCCTACCACGACAGGGGGCCAAGAGACCCAGTACTTC few TRBV10-1 TRBD1 TRBJ2-5
CASSGTRGEQYF TGTGCCAGCAGCGGGACTAGAGGCGAGCAGTACTTC . TRBV9 TRBD2 TRBJ2-7
CASSSGSGNTIYF TGTGCCAGCAGTTCAGGGTCTGGAAACACCATATATTTT . TRBV28 . TRBJ1-3
CASRGQGDAEAFF TGTGCCAGCAGAGGACAGGGTGACGCTGAAGCTTTCTTT . TRBV25-1 TRBD1 TRBJ1-1